This entry is about one T cell receptor (beta chain). Everyone who took part was 18 to 89 years old, and they came from some 23 US areas. The data originate from a study of blood T cell repertoires in COVID-19. In the source study's methods: For nucleated cells, counts were estimated from reference gene primer amplification. The data were produced by immunoSEQ multiplex PCR, yet TCRdb's version contains in-frame clones alone and is incomplete. The V and J calls and clone size come from that table; D and trimming were worked out from the DNA. The sample holds about 170,000 clones, around 83% seen once. CDR1 and CDR2 from the germline V gene are SGHTA and FQGTGA. V lost 2 bases and J 1 base, leaving 6 bases between the germline ends. The CDR3 loop spans 13 amino acids.

The sample consisted of PBMCs or T cells enriched from blood (not recorded which). The TCR sequence derives from a woman between 50 and 59 years old in a cohort exposed to, infected with or recovered from COVID-19 (not recorded which). The chain employs TRBV7-3 and TRBJ2-7; D gene uncertain. The DNA of the CDR3 is TGTGCCAGCAGCTTAGGCAAGTCCTACGAGCAGTACTTC. This codes for CASSLGKSYEQYF. The variable domain in full, with the rest retrieved from reference TRBV7-3 and TRBJ2-7, is GAGVSQTPSNKVTEKGKYVELRCDPISGHTALYWYRQSLGQGPEFLIYFQGTGAADDSGLPNDRFFAVRPEGSVSTLKIQRTERGDSAVYLCASSLGKSYEQYFGPGTRLTVT.